These 15 T cell receptor beta chains originate from one sample sequenced in a study of patients and donors after allogeneic stem cell transplantation. TCRdb processed the RT-PCR reads anew with MiXCR; each CDR3 protein has one entry. The table lists some 880,000 distinct CDR3 sequences, more than 15% of them singletons. The sequencing sample was made of blood, either unsorted or a sorted T cell fraction (not recorded which). These TCRs come from a human donor who was either an allogeneic HSCT recipient or a stem cell or donor lymphocyte infusion donor (not recorded which). It is not recorded whose cells these are; they may come from a transplant donor.

The chain links TRBV5-1 to TRBJ2-7; TRBD2 matches at 15 bases. The V gene end was trimmed by 3 bases and the J gene end by 1 base; junction bases not matched to a gene: 5. The CDR3 runs to 17 residues. CDR1 and CDR2 from the germline V gene are SGHRS and YFSETQ. In DNA, the CDR3 is TGCGCCAGCAGCTACGGGACTAGCGGGAGGTCGTCCTACGAGCAGTACTTC. Translating gives CASSYGTSGRSSYEQYF.

As to this clonotype: Germline is not matched at one junction end, which may reflect a read error. The V gene is TRBV12-3 or TRBV12-4, the J gene TRBJ2-1; D is unclear. The CDR3 runs to 15 residues. The chain's CDR3 is CASRASSFSHNEQFF. CDR3 nucleotide sequence: TGTGCCAGCAGGGCTTCAAGTTTCTCCCACAATGAGCAGTTCTTC.

The chain has TRBV2 and TRBJ1-1; no clear D. Trimming cost V 6 bases and J 1 base, with 9 bases left between them. Germline CDR1 and CDR2: SNHLY and FYNNEI. The CDR3 consists of 13 residues. CDR3 in DNA: TGTGCCAGCAGACTGGACGGGAACACTGAAGCTTTCTTT. Residues: CASRLDGNTEAFF.

This chain links TRBV3-1 with TRBJ1-2, with 7 bases that match TRBD1. The J segment lost 4 bases and the V segment lost 0 bases, leaving 8 bases of the junction unmatched. The germline V gene encodes CDR1 LGHDT and CDR2 YNNKEL (reference sequence). The CDR3 contains 16 residues. CDR3 amino acids: CASSQDQPGGSYGYTF. In nucleotides, the CDR3 is TGTGCCAGCAGCCAAGATCAGCCAGGGGGAAGCTATGGCTACACCTTC.

The sample holds a few counts of this clonotype. This may stem from a read error, because a much larger clone lies one nucleotide away. The chain employs TRBV20-1 and TRBJ1-4; a possible D gene is TRBD1 (5 bases). Germline V CDR1 and CDR2: DFQATT, SNEGSKA (reference sequence). The V and J ends lost 3 bases and 10 bases respectively, with 15 bases between them. The CDR3 extends over 13 amino acids. The CDR3 nucleotides are TGCAGTGCTAGGGGACCGCTCCCTGGAAAACTGTTTTTT. It is translated as CSARGPLPGKLFF.

The V gene is TRBV5-1, the J gene TRBJ1-2; 7 bases map to TRBD1. CDR1 is SGHRS and CDR2 is YFSETQ in the germline V gene. CDR3 length equals 13 residues. V trimming: 4 bases; J trimming: 4 bases; junction bases outside the gene matches: 4. CDR3 in amino acids: CASSGQEAYGYTF. CDR3 DNA: TGCGCCAGCAGCGGACAGGAGGCCTATGGCTACACCTTC.

The V call is TRBV2, the J call TRBJ2-1; 8 positions match TRBD2. This CDR3 has 15 amino acids. Trimming removed 7 bases from V and 6 bases from J; junction bases left unmatched: 11. The V gene's germline CDR1 is SNHLY and CDR2 FYNNEI. The CDR3 protein is CASNELAGRGNEQFF. The CDR3 DNA follows: TGTGCCAGCAATGAGTTAGCGGGAAGGGGCAATGAGCAGTTCTTC.

This clonotype was counted ten times or more. The chain recombines TRBV5-1 with TRBJ2-3; 7 bases agree with TRBD2. CDR1 and CDR2 (germline): SGHRS, YFSETQ. V lost 0 bases and J lost 3; bases outside the gene matches: 7. This CDR3 comprises 16 residues. The CDR3 sequence: CASSLDRAGFTDTQYF. The CDR3 DNA reads TGCGCCAGCAGCTTGGATCGAGCGGGATTTACAGATACGCAGTATTTT.

This clonotype appeared a few times. This chain links TRBV12-3 or TRBV12-4 with TRBJ1-1; D is ambiguous. Trimming took 3 bases from V and 3 from J, leaving 11 bases between them. There are 14 residues in the CDR3. The CDR3 DNA reads TGTGCCAGCAGTTTGTTGCTCGGTCACACTGAAGCTTTCTTT. It encodes CASSLLLGHTEAFF.

V usage is TRBV7-9 and J usage is TRBJ1-5; D is perhaps TRBD1 (5 bases). The V gene lost 1 base and the J gene lost 3 bases, with 13 bases spanning the gap. The CDR3 is 16 amino acids. Germline V lookup: CDR1 SEHNR, CDR2 FQNEAQ (reference sequence). CDR3 loop: CASSLGPVGDNQPQHF. DNA of the CDR3: TGTGCCAGCAGCTTAGGCCCAGTGGGGGACAATCAGCCCCAGCATTTT.

The gene calls are TRBV2 and TRBJ2-7, with 11 bases that match TRBD1. V was pared by 7 bases and J by 3 bases, with 5 bases of the junction left unmatched. The length of the CDR3 is 14 residues. Germline CDR1 reads SNHLY; CDR2 reads FYNNEI. CDR3 region: CASKGQGVNYEQYF. The CDR3 DNA is TGTGCCAGCAAGGGACAGGGGGTGAACTACGAGCAGTACTTC.

This clonotype has more than one count but fewer than ten. This sequence joins TRBV6-5 and TRBJ1-1; D is perhaps TRBD1 (5 bases). The CDR3 is made up of 14 amino acids. Deletions cut 2 bases from V and 6 bases from J, with 13 bases between. From germline, CDR1 is MNHEY and CDR2 SVGAGI. The CDR3 sequence: CASSYDLGGAEAFF. CDR3 DNA: TGTGCCAGCAGTTACGACTTGGGGGGGGCTGAAGCTTTCTTT.

The V gene is TRBV5-1, the J gene TRBJ2-3, with a tentative D call TRBD2 (5 bases). Germline V gives CDR1 SGHRS, CDR2 YFSETQ. The CDR3 runs 15 residues. With 3 bases removed from V and 4 bases from J, the gap between germline ends came to 15 bases. CDR3 sequence reads: CASSWTRGPADTQYF. DNA for the CDR3: TGCGCCAGCAGCTGGACCCGCGGGCCCGCAGATACGCAGTATTTT.

In this sample, this clonotype turned up a few times. V and J are TRBV6-5 and TRBJ1-1; D perhaps matches TRBD1 (5 bases). CDR1 and CDR2 (germline): MNHEY, SVGAGI. This CDR3 is built from 16 residues. The V end was cut by 0 bases, the J end by 3 bases, with 14 bases between. The CDR3 region is CASSYSPGVLDTEAFF. CDR3 nucleotide sequence: TGTGCCAGCAGTTACTCCCCGGGGGTTTTGGACACTGAAGCTTTCTTT.

The chain uses TRBV19 and TRBJ2-1; 10 nucleotides match TRBD2. The CDR3 spans 15 residues. V lost 3 bases to trimming and J lost 2 bases; unmatched junction nucleotides: 1. Germline V CDR1 and CDR2: LNHDA, SQIVND (reference sequence). The CDR3: CASSISGGTYNEQFF. CDR3 coding DNA: TGTGCCAGTAGTATTAGCGGGGGGACCTACAATGAGCAGTTCTTC.